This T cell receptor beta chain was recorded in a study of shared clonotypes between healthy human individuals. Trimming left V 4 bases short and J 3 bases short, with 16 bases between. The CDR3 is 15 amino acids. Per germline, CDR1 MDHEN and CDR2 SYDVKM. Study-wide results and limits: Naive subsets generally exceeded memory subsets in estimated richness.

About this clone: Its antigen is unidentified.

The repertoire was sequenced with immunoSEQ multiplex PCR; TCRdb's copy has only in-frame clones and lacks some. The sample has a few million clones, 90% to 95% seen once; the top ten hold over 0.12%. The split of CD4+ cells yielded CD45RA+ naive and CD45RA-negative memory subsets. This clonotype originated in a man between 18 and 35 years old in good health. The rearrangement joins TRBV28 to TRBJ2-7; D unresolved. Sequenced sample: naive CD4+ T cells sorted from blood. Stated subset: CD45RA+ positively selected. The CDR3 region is CASSSLVLADYEQYF. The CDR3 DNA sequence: TGTGCCAGCAGTTCACTCGTGTTGGCGGACTACGAGCAGTACTTC.